This T cell receptor (beta chain) was captured in a study of blood T cell repertoires in COVID-19. The CDR3 runs to 15 residues. V was pared by 4 bases and J by 4 bases, with 16 bases between. The germline gives CDR1 LGHDT, CDR2 YNNKEL (reference sequence). The table came from immunoSEQ multiplex PCR; TCRdb's copy has only in-frame clones and leaves some out. The table has 130,000 or so clones, roughly 88% seen once. This TCR came from a middle-aged man with acute or convalescent COVID-19. The V gene is TRBV3-1 (or the pseudogene TRBV3-2), the J gene TRBJ1-2; tentative D call: TRBD1 (5 bases). Sequenced input: peripheral blood. DNA for the CDR3: TGTGCCAGCAGCCGAGGAAACAGGCCCCCCTATGGCTACACCTTC. Translation: CASSRGNRPPYGYTF.